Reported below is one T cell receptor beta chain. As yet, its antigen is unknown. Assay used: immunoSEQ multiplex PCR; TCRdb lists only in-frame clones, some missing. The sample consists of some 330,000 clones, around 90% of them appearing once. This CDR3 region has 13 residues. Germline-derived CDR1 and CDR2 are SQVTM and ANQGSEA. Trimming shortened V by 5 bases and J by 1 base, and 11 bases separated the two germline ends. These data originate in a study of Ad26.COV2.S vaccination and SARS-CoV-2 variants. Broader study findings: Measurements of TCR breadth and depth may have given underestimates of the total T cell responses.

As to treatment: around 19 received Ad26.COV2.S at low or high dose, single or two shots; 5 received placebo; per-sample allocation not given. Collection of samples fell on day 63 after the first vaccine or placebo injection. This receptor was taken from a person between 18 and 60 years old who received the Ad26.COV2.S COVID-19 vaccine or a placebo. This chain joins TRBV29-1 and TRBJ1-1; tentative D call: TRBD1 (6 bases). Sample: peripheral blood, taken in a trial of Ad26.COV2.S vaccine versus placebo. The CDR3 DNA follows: TGCAGCGTTCAGCCAGGGGCGAACACTGAAGCTTTCTTT. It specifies CSVQPGANTEAFF.